Included here is one TCR beta chain sequence, with context. Its antigen remains unidentified. This sample is part of a study of identical twins. Study results and caveats: Insertion counts were lower in abundant cord blood beta clonotypes, a trend that memory repertoires did not show.

Germline loops: CDR1 SGHAT, CDR2 FQDESV (reference sequence). The length of the CDR3 is 14 residues. Trimming pared 5 bases from V and 4 bases from J, leaving 15 bases between. In TCRdb, the 5' RACE reads were re-called with MiXCR into one record per CDR3 protein. The table includes 700,000 to 950,000 distinct CDR3 sequences, around an eighth detected once. This sample also appeared in a second study, on yellow fever vaccine responses in identical twins.

This TCR was sampled from a woman in her late teens or twenties in good health. This chain joins TRBV11-1 and TRBJ2-7, with a weak D call TRBD1 (6 bases). Sequencing input: PBMCs. In nucleotides, the CDR3 is TGTGCCAGCAGCAACCGGGACATCGGTTACGAGCAGTACTTC. It codes for CASSNRDIGYEQYF.